Presented here are 11 T cell receptor beta chains from one specimen sequenced in a study of cytomegalovirus exposure and HLA in healthy donors. Measured with immunoSEQ multiplex PCR; TCRdb has only the in-frame clones, and not every one. The profile covers 150,000 to 200,000 clones, with approximately 81% appearing a single time and roughly 15% taken by the ten largest. Sequenced material: PBMCs. Receptors were obtained from a man younger than 35 in good health and CMV-seropositive.

CDR3 sequence (DNA): TGTGCCAGCTCCCCGGGGGGGGCTAACTACGAGCAGTACTTC. Its translation is CASSPGGANYEQYF. The gene calls are TRBV18 and TRBJ2-7; TRBD2 aligns across 8 bases. CDR1 is KGHSH, CDR2 LQKENI, per germline. This CDR3 contains 14 residues. J gave up 3 bases and V 6 bases, and 7 bases lay outside the gene matches.

This sequence joins TRBV30 and TRBJ1-2, with unresolved D. The CDR3 contains 11 residues. V gave up 5 bases and J gave up 4 bases, with 8 bases separating them. The germline CDR1 and CDR2 sequences are GTSNPN and SVGIG (reference sequence). The CDR3 DNA is TGTGCCTGGGCAGTACCCTATGGCTACACCTTC. Protein: CAWAVPYGYTF. Full variable domain (outside the CDR3, taken from reference TRBV30 and TRBJ1-2): SQTIHQWPATLVQPVGSPLSLECTVEGTSNPNLYWYRQAAGRGLQLLFYSVGIGQISSEVPQNLSASRPQDRQFILSSKKLLLSDSGFYLCAWAVPYGYTFGSGTRLTVV.

The rearrangement links TRBV7-6 to TRBJ2-3, with D tentatively TRBD1 (5 bases). The CDR3 is 17 residues long. Germline-derived CDR1 and CDR2 are SGHVS and FNYEAQ. The ends were cut back, 3 bases at V and 0 bases at J, with 16 bases in the middle. The CDR3 DNA reads as TGTGCCAGCAGCTTGAAGGGGCGGAGCTCTAGCACAGATACGCAGTATTTT. Translation: CASSLKGRSSSTDTQYF.

The rearrangement joins TRBV5-1 to TRBJ1-2; 9 bases agree with TRBD1. This CDR3 is built from 14 residues. After removal of 3 bases from V and 5 bases from J, the junction contained 5 bases not matched to a gene. Germline V gene sequence: CDR1 SGHRS, CDR2 YFSETQ. As DNA, the CDR3 is TGCGCCAGCAGCTGGAACAGGGGGCAGTATGGCTACACCTTC. This gives the protein CASSWNRGQYGYTF.

The V call is TRBV11-2, the J call TRBJ2-7; D not resolved. Trimming took 7 bases from V and 6 from J, leaving 10 bases between them. The germline V gene encodes CDR1 SGHAT and CDR2 FQNNGV. This CDR3 region has 11 residues. The CDR3 bases are TGTGCCAGCACCACCGCGAGCGAGCAGTACTTC. Protein sequence: CASTTASEQYF.

The chain uses TRBV29-1 and TRBJ1-2; D gene ambiguous. Looked up from germline, CDR1 is SQVTM and CDR2 is ANQGSEA. The V and J ends lost 3 bases and 3 bases respectively, with 14 bases between them. The CDR3 consists of 14 residues. The CDR3 DNA is TGCAGCGTTGATCGGGGAGAGTGGGACTATGGCTACACCTTC. Encoded protein: CSVDRGEWDYGYTF.

The chain has TRBV9 and TRBJ2-3; TRBD2 agrees at 8 bases. The germline gives CDR1 SGDLS, CDR2 YYNGEE. Losses at the gene ends were 3 bases for V and 4 bases for J; bases not matched to a gene: 10. The CDR3 sequence is 16 residues long. CDR3 DNA sequence: TGTGCCAGCAGCGGCGACCTTAGCGGGGCTGCAGATACGCAGTATTTT. Its translation: CASSGDLSGAADTQYF.

V and J are TRBV5-1 and TRBJ2-2, with 8 bases matching TRBD1. J lost 4 bases, V lost 3 bases, and 8 bases had no gene match. The CDR3 contains 16 residues. In germline, CDR1 is SGHRS, CDR2 YFSETQ. DNA for the CDR3: TGCGCCAGCAGCTCGCAGGGGGCTCGGGGCACCGGGGAGCTGTTTTTT. This codes for CASSSQGARGTGELFF.

V and J are TRBV6-1 and TRBJ2-5; possibly TRBD2 for D (5 bases). Trimming left V 1 base short and J 2 bases short, with 20 bases between. In germline, CDR1 is MNHNS, CDR2 SASEGT. The length of the CDR3 is 18 residues. The CDR3 DNA follows: TGTGCCAGCAGTGAAGGGGGTTTGGGCGGGCAGATACAAGAGACCCAGTACTTC. This translates into CASSEGGLGGQIQETQYF.

The gene calls are TRBV5-4 and TRBJ2-7, with TRBD1 matching 10 bases. CDR1 is SGHNT and CDR2 is YYREEE in the germline V gene (reference sequence). Trimming removed 4 bases from V and 6 bases from J; junction bases left unmatched: 13. The CDR3 consists of 16 residues. The CDR3 is CASSPPPGQGPFEQYF. Written as DNA, the CDR3 is TGTGCCAGCAGCCCCCCCCCGGGACAGGGGCCCTTCGAGCAGTACTTC.

This sequence joins TRBV30 and TRBJ1-1, with 7 bases fitting TRBD1. Per germline, CDR1 GTSNPN and CDR2 SVGIG (reference sequence). The CDR3 contains 16 residues. The CDR3 DNA follows: TGTGCTCTCTTGGAAGTGCCACAGGGGTGGAACACTGAAGCTTTCTTT. Protein product: CALLEVPQGWNTEAFF. Supplemented by reference TRBV30 and TRBJ1-1, the full variable domain reads SQTIHQWPATLVQPVGSPLSLECTVEGTSNPNLYWYRQAAGRGLQLLFYSVGIGQISSEVPQNLSASRPQDRQFILSSKKLLLSDSGFYLCALLEVPQGWNTEAFFGQGTRLTVV.